This T cell receptor (beta chain) was recorded in a study of blood T cell repertoires in COVID-19. Across the whole study: T cells, B-cell-depleted T cells, or PBMCs supplied cDNA or gDNA.

Cohorts were assigned according to the clinical history that participants reported. How the authors handled the data: Reference gene primers were amplified, and this amplification served to estimate nucleated cell counts. Assay used: immunoSEQ multiplex PCR; TCRdb lists only in-frame clones, some missing. Clone size and V and J calls were adopted from that table, with D and trimming inferred from the DNA. The sample has a few hundred thousand clones; roughly 85% are singletons. The CDR3 loop spans 17 amino acids. CDR1 GTSNPN and CDR2 SVGIG come from the germline V gene (reference sequence). V gave up 3 bases and J gave up 2 bases; unmatched junction bases: 5.

This TCR was sampled from a woman in her 30s who had recovered from COVID-19. This chain links TRBV30 with TRBJ2-1; TRBD2 aligns across 15 bases. Sequencing was done on a sample of PBMCs or T cells enriched from blood (not recorded which). CDR3 nucleotides: TGTGCCTGGAGGGGACTAGCGGGGGGACTGGCCTACAATGAGCAGTTCTTC. Translating it yields CAWRGLAGGLAYNEQFF.